This section outlines one TCR beta chain sequence together with its context. Its antigen is currently unknown. The table came from immunoSEQ multiplex PCR; TCRdb's copy has only in-frame clones and leaves some out. The sample has about 2.4 million clones; under 95% are singletons. This sample stems from a study of shared clonotypes between healthy human individuals. Study-wide findings and caveats: Estimated clonotype richness was generally higher in naive than memory subsets.

Deletions cut 1 base from V and 5 bases from J, with 8 bases between. The CDR3 covers 13 residues. Germline assignment: CDR1 SNHLY and CDR2 FYNNEI. The TCR was taken from a man aged 18 to 30 in good health. Some clones in this sample may be carry-over from other donors' samples. The rearrangement links TRBV2 to TRBJ1-2; D might be TRBD1 (6 bases). The sequenced sample was naive CD4+ T cells from PBMCs. Subset here: CD45RA+ positively selected. The CDR3 region has the DNA TGTGCCAGCAGTGAAGAGACAGGATATGGCTACACCTTC. It codes for CASSEETGYGYTF.